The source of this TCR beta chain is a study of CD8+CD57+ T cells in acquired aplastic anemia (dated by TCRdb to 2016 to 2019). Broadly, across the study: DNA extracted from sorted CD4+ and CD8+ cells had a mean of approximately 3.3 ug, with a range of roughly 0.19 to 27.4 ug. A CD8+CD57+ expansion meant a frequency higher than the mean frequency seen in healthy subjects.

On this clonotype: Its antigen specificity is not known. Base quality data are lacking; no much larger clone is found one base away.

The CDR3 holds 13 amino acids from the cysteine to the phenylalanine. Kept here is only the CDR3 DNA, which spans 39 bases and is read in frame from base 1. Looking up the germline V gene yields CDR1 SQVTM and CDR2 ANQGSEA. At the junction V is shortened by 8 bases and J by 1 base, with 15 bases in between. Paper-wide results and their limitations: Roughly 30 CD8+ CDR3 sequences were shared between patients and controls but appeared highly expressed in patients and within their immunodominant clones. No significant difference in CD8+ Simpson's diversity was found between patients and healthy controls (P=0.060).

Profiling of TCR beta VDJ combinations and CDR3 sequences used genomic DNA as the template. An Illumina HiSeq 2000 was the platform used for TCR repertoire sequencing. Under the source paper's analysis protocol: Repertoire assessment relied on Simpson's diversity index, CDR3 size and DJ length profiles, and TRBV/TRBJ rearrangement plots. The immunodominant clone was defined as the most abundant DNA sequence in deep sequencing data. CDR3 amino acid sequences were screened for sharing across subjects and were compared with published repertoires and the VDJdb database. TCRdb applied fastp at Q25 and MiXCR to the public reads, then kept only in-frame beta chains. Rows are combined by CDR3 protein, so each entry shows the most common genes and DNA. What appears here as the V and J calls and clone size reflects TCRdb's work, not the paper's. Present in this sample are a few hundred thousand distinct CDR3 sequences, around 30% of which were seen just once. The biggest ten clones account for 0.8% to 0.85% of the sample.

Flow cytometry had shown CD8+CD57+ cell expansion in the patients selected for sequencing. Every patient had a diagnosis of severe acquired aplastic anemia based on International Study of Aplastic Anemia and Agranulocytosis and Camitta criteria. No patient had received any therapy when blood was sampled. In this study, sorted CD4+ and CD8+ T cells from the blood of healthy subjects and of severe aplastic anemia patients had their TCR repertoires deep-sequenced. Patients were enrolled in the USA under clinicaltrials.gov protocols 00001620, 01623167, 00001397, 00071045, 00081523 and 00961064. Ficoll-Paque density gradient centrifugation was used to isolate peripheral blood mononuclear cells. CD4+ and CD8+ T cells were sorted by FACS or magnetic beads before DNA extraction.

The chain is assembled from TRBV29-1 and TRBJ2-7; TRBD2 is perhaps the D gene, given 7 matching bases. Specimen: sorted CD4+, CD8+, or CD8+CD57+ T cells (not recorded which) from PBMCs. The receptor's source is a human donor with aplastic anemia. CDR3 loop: CSPGGTPSYEQYF. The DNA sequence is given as TGCAGCCCCGGGGGGACACCTTCCTACGAGCAGTACTTC.